Below, 4 T cell receptor beta chains from the same sample are listed, as sequenced in a study of blood T cell repertoires in COVID-19. Here immunoSEQ multiplex PCR was the method, and the copy in TCRdb shows in-frame clones only, minus some. The sample carries 56,000 or so clones, 85% recorded once. Input material: peripheral blood. These receptors were collected from a human donor in a cohort sampled during active COVID-19.

V gene TRBV2 combines with J gene TRBJ1-2; possible D gene TRBD1, 5 bases. CDR1 is SNHLY and CDR2 is FYNNEI in the germline V gene. Deletions cut 7 bases from V and 8 bases from J, with 17 bases between. The CDR3 totals 13 residues. As DNA, the CDR3 is TGTGCCAGCACCGCCGGGGGGATCGAGGGCTACACCTTC. Its translation is CASTAGGIEGYTF.

This chain joins TRBV5-4 and TRBJ2-7, with D maybe TRBD1 (6 bases). The CDR3 spans 14 residues. CDR1 is SGHNT, CDR2 YYREEE, per germline (reference sequence). V shed 2 bases and J shed 2 bases, with 11 bases lying between them. The CDR3 DNA reads as TGTGCCAGCAGCTTAAAAGGGACACCCTACGAGCAGTACTTC. Amino acid sequence: CASSLKGTPYEQYF. Drawing the rest from reference TRBV5-4 and TRBJ2-7, the complete variable domain is ETGVTQSPTHLIKTRGQQVTLRCSSQSGHNTVSWYQQALGQGPQFIFQYYREEENGRGNFPPRFSGLQFPNYSSELNVNALELDDSALYLCASSLKGTPYEQYFGPGTRLTVT.

The chain combines TRBV5-1 with TRBJ2-3; D is possibly TRBD2 (5 bases). Germline-derived CDR1 and CDR2 are SGHRS and YFSETQ. The CDR3 contains 15 residues. Deletions cut 2 bases from V and 2 bases from J, with 12 bases between. The CDR3 sequence: CASSLTRGNTDTQYF. CDR3 bases: TGCGCCAGCAGCTTAACTAGAGGGAACACAGATACGCAGTATTTT.

This chain connects TRBV5-1 to TRBJ1-4, with D unresolved. Per germline, CDR1 SGHRS and CDR2 YFSETQ. The CDR3 length is 13 residues. The V gene lost 3 bases and the J gene lost 11 bases, with 14 bases spanning the gap. In nucleotides, the CDR3 is TGCGCCAGCAGCTCCGGCCGGGTCGGCAAACTGTTTTTT. Protein product: CASSSGRVGKLFF. Full variable domain (rest looked up from reference TRBV5-1 and TRBJ1-4): KAGVTQTPRYLIKTRGQQVTLSCSPISGHRSVSWYQQTPGQGLQFLFEYFSETQRNKGNFPGRFSGRQFSNSRSEMNVSTLELGDSALYLCASSSGRVGKLFFGSGTQLSVL.